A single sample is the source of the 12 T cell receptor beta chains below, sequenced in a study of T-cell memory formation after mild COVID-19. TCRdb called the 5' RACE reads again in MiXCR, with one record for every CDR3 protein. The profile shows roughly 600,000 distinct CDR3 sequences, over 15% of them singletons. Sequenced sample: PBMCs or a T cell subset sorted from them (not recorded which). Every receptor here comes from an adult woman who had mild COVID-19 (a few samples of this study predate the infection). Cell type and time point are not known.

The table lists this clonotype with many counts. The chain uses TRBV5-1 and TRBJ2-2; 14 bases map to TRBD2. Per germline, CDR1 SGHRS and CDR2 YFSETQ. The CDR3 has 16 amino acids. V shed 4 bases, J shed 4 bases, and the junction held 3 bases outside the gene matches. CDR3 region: CASSPGLAGVTGELFF. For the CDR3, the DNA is TGCGCCAGCAGCCCGGGACTAGCGGGAGTCACCGGGGAGCTGTTTTTT. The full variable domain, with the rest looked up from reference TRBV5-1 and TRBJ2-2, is KAGVTQTPRYLIKTRGQQVTLSCSPISGHRSVSWYQQTPGQGLQFLFEYFSETQRNKGNFPGRFSGRQFSNSRSEMNVSTLELGDSALYLCASSPGLAGVTGELFFGEGSRLTVL.

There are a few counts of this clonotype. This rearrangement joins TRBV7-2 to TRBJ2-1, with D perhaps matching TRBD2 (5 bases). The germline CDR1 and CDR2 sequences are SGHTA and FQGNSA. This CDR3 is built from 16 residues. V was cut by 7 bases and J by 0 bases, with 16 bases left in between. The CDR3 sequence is CASTLRSASSYNEQFF. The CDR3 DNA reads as TGTGCCAGCACTCTCCGTAGCGCCAGCTCCTACAATGAGCAGTTCTTC.

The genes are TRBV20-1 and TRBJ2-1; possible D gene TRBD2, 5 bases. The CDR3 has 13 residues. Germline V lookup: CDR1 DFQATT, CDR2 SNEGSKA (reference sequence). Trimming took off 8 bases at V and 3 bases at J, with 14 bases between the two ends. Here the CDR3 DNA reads TGCAGTCCAATAGCGAACATCTACAATGAGCAGTTCTTC. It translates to CSPIANIYNEQFF.

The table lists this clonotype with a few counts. Here the CDR3 DNA reads TGTGCCAGCAGCCCTAGGACAAGTACCTACGAGCAGTACTTC. It encodes CASSPRTSTYEQYF. The chain recombines TRBV7-9 with TRBJ2-7; tentatively, D is TRBD1 (5 bases). The CDR3 length is 14 residues. CDR1 and CDR2 from the germline V gene are SEHNR and FQNEAQ (reference sequence). Trimming left V 5 bases short and J 2 bases short, with 13 bases between.

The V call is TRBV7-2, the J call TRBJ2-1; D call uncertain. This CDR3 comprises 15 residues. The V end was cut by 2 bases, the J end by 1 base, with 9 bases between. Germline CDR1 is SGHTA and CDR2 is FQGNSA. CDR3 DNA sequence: TGTGCCAGCAGCTTATTGGAGTCGTCCTACAATGAGCAGTTCTTC. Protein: CASSLLESSYNEQFF.

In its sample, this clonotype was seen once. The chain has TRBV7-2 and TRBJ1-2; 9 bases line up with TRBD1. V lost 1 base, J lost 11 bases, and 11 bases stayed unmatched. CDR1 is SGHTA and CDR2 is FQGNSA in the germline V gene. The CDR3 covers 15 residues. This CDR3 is CASSLVAGTGISYTF. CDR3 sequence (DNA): TGTGCCAGCAGCTTAGTCGCCGGGACAGGGATTAGTTACACCTTC. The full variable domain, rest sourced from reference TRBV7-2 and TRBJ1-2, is GAGVSQSPSNKVTEKGKDVELRCDPISGHTALYWYRQSLGQGLEFLIYFQGNSAPDKSGLPSDRFSAERTGGSVSTLTIQRTQQEDSAVYLCASSLVAGTGISYTFGSGTRLTVV.

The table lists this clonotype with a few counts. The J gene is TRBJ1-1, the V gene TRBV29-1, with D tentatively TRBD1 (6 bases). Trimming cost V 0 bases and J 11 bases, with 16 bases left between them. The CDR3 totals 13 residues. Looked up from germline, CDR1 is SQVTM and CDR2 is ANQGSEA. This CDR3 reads CSVEDAWGLGAFF. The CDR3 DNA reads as TGCAGCGTTGAAGATGCATGGGGGCTAGGTGCTTTCTTT.

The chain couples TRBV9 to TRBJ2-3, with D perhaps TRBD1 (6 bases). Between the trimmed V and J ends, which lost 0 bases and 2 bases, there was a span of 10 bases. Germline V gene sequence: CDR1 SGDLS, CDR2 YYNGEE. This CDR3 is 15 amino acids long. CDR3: CASSVGWDTTDTQYF. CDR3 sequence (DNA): TGTGCCAGCAGCGTAGGGTGGGACACCACAGATACGCAGTATTTT. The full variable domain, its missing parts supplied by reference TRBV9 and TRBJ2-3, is DSGVTQTPKHLITATGQRVTLRCSPRSGDLSVYWYQQSLDQGLQFLIQYYNGEERAKGNILERFSAQQFPDLHSELNLSSLELGDSALYFCASSVGWDTTDTQYFGPGTRLTVL.

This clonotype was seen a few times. The chain's CDR3 is CASSISPWDRVDQPQHF. The CDR3 coding sequence is TGTGCCAGTAGTATTTCACCCTGGGACAGGGTAGATCAGCCCCAGCATTTT. The V call is TRBV19, the J call TRBJ1-5; TRBD1 aligns across 9 bases. The CDR3 contains 17 residues. Germline lookup yields CDR1 LNHDA and CDR2 SQIVND (reference sequence). With V trimmed by 3 bases and J by 5 bases, 11 bases remained unmatched.

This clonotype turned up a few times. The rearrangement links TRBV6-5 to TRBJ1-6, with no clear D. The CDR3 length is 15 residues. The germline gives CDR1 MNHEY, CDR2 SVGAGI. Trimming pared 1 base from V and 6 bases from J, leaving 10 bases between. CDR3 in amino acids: CASSYWQRRNSPLHF. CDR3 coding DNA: TGTGCCAGCAGTTACTGGCAGCGCCGTAATTCACCCCTCCACTTT.

The CDR3 here is CASSWISTDTQYF. The CDR3 nucleotides are TGTGCCAGCAGCTGGATCAGCACAGATACGCAGTATTTT. V is TRBV7-9 and J is TRBJ2-3; D is ambiguous. There are 13 residues in the CDR3. The V and J ends lost 4 bases and 0 bases respectively, with 5 bases between them. Germline CDR1 reads SEHNR; CDR2 reads FQNEAQ (reference sequence).

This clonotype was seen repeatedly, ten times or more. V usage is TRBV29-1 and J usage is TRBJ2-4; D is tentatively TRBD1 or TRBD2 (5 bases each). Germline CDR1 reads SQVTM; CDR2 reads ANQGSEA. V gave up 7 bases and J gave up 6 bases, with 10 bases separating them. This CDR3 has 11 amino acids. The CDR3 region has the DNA TGCAGCGGTGGGACCTTAAACATTCAGTACTTC. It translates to CSGGTLNIQYF.